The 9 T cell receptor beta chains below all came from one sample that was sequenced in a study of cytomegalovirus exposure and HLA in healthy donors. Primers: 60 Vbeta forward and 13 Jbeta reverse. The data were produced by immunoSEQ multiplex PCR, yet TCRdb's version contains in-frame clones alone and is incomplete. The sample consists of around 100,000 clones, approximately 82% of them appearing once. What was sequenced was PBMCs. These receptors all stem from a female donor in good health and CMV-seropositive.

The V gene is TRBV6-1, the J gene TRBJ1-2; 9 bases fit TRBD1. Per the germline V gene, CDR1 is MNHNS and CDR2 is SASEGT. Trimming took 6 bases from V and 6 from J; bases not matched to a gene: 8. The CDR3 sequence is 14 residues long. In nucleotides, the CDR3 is TGTGCCAGCAGACCGGGACAGGGTTTCGATGGCTACACCTTC. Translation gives CASRPGQGFDGYTF.

The CDR3 nucleotides read TGTGCCAGCTCACCCGGACAGTGGAACACTGAAGCTTTCTTT. As protein: CASSPGQWNTEAFF. The gene calls are TRBV18 and TRBJ1-1; TRBD1 might be the D (6 bases). Germline lookup yields CDR1 KGHSH and CDR2 LQKENI. V lost 3 bases and J lost 1, with 9 bases in between. This CDR3 contains 14 residues.

The CDR3 region has the DNA TGCAGTGCGGCGGGGAACACTGAAGCTTTCTTT. It translates to CSAAGNTEAFF. J is TRBJ1-1 and V is TRBV20-1; no definite D call. The CDR3 has 11 amino acids. Trimming removed 6 bases at V and 1 base at J, with 6 bases between. Per germline, CDR1 DFQATT and CDR2 SNEGSKA (reference sequence).

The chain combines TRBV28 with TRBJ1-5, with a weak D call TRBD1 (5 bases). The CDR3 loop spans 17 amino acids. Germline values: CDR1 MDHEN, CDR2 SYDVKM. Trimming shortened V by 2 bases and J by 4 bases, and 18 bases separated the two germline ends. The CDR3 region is CASSLRGGLGENQPQHF. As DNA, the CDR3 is TGTGCCAGCAGTTTACGCGGGGGGTTAGGGGAAAATCAGCCCCAGCATTTT.

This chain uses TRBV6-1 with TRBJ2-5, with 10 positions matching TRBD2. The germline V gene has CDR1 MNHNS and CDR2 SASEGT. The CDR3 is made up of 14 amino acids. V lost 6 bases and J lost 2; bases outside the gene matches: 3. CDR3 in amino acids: CASRDSGGQETQYF. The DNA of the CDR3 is TGTGCCAGCAGGGATAGCGGGGGGCAAGAGACCCAGTACTTC.

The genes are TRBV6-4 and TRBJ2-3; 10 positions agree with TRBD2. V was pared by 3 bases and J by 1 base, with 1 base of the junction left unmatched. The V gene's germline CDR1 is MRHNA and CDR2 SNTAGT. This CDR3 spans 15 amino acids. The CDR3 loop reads CASSEGTSGTDTQYF. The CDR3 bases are TGTGCCAGCAGTGAAGGGACTAGCGGCACAGATACGCAGTATTTT.

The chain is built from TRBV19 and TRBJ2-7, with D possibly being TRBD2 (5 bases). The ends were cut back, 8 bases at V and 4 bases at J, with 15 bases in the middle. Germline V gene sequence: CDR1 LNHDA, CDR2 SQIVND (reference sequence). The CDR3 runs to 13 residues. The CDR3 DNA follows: TGTGCCAGTTCCCGGACTCGGGGATACGAGCAGTACTTC. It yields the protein CASSRTRGYEQYF. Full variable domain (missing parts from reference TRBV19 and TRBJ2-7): DGGITQSPKYLFRKEGQNVTLSCEQNLNHDAMYWYRQDPGQGLRLIYYSQIVNDFQKGDIAEGYSVSREKKESFPLTVTSAQKNPTAFYLCASSRTRGYEQYFGPGTRLTVT.

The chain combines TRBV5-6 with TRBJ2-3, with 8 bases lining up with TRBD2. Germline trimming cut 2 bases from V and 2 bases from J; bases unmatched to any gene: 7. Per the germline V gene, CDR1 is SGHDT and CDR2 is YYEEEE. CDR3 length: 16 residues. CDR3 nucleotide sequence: TGTGCCAGCAGCTTCAGCGGGGGCGGACTCACAGATACGCAGTATTTT. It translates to CASSFSGGGLTDTQYF.

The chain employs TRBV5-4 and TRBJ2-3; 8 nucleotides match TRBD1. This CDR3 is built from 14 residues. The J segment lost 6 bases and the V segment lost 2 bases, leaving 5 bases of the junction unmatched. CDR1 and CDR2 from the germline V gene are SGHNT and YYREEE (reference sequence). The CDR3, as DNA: TGTGCCAGCAGCTTTTGGACAGGGTCGGATACGCAGTATTTT. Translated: CASSFWTGSDTQYF.